This T cell receptor beta chain was retrieved from a study of blood T cell repertoires in COVID-19. Study overall: PBMCs, B-cell-depleted T cells, or T cells were the source of the cDNA or gDNA that made up the material.

How the authors handled the data: Estimation of nucleated cell counts relied on the amplification of reference gene primers. Clones were sequenced by immunoSEQ multiplex PCR, and TCRdb holds only the in-frame ones, with some missing. The V and J calls and clone size come from that table; D and trimming were worked out from the DNA. Found here are about 180,000 clones, roughly 84% of them singletons; the top ten hold about 1.5%. Sequenced input: peripheral blood. This clonotype was sampled from a human donor in a cohort sampled during active COVID-19.

Here the CDR3 reads CASSAGQGHNEQFF. CDR3 nucleotide sequence: TGCGCCAGCAGCGCCGGACAGGGTCACAATGAGCAGTTCTTC. The chain combines TRBV5-1 with TRBJ2-1; 8 bases fit TRBD1. V shed 4 bases and J 5 bases; nucleotides not matched to a gene: 5. The CDR3 is 14 amino acids. CDR1 is SGHRS, CDR2 YFSETQ, per germline.